This T cell receptor (beta chain) is from a study of cytomegalovirus exposure and HLA in healthy donors. The CDR3 totals 14 residues. This clone was picked up one time. Both 60 Vbeta primers and 13 Jbeta primers went into the PCR. Repertoires were generated with immunoSEQ multiplex PCR, while TCRdb's copy carries only in-frame clones and drops some. This sample carries 150,000 to 200,000 clones, roughly four fifths of them seen once, and the ten largest clones take around 4.8%. The specimen sequenced was PBMCs. The V and J genes are TRBV21-1 and TRBJ2-7; TRBD1, as called in the table, went unchecked against the DNA. TRBV21-1 is designated a pseudogene. The clonotype originates from a young man in good health and CMV-seronegative. Here the CDR3 reads CASSKVGHLYEQYF. The DNA for the CDR3 is TGTGCCAGCAGCAAAGTAGGACACCTCTACGAGCAGTACTTC.